This T cell receptor (beta chain) was obtained from a study of CD8 T cells in ankylosing spondylitis listed by TCRdb under 2017. As for the study more broadly: T cell receptor beta repertoires were profiled in healthy donors and ankylosing spondylitis patients so that disease-linked TCR variants could be found. In total, the full study cohort was made up of 110 or so healthy donors and approximately 24 ankylosing spondylitis patients. Samples of peripheral blood were taken, and for ankylosing spondylitis patients, synovial fluid was collected as well.

The sequencer was an Illumina HiSeq 2500. Quantitative 5'-RACE with molecular barcodes was the method used to prepare the TCR beta libraries. In the paper's pipeline: A new computational method, built on a probabilistic model of VDJ rearrangement, was used to identify disease-linked TCR variants. The public reads were run again by TCRdb, first through fastp at Q25 and then through MiXCR, and only productive beta chains were kept. When rows share a CDR3 protein, they turn into one entry using the most common DNA and genes. For this entry, the V and J calls and clone size follow TCRdb and not the study's own pipeline. A total of tens of thousands of distinct CDR3 sequences appear in this sample, roughly 30% of them only once. Nearly 60% of the sample is taken by the ten largest. This clonotype was detected only a few times. Its antigen is not yet known. Per-base quality was not reported, and no clone a single base away is much larger than it.

Broader findings and caveats from the paper: The disease-linked clones showed a CD8+ phenotype and occurred at relatively low frequencies in peripheral blood. Some motif variants had previously been reported in the synovial fluid and blood of reactive arthritis patients, which suggests shared mechanisms of disease initiation. Blood from ankylosing spondylitis patients appeared to be characterized by a TCR beta motif composed of about eight highly homologous amino acid variants. The disease-linked clones were reported as significantly enriched in matched synovial fluid samples from ankylosing spondylitis patients.

From the cysteine up to the phenylalanine, the CDR3 has a length of 16 residues. Here the CDR3 DNA is all that survives: 48 bases in frame from base 1. Between the V and J ends, shortened by 4 bases and 0 bases respectively, the junction contains 16 bases. From a lookup of the germline V gene (reference sequence), CDR1 and CDR2 are DFQATT and SNEGSKA. This clonotype originated in a male donor with ankylosing spondylitis or in good health (not recorded which). This chain joins TRBV20-1 to TRBJ2-1, with no reliable assignment of the D segment. Sequenced sample: blood, either unsorted or a sorted T cell fraction (not recorded which). The nucleotide sequence is given as TGCAGTGCTACGGGTAGCTCTCAGAGCTCCTACAATGAGCAGTTCTTC. Translated, this gives CSATGSSQSSYNEQFF.